The following is a T cell receptor (beta chain) sequence with its context. Its cognate antigen is unknown. These data are taken from a study of cytomegalovirus exposure and HLA in healthy donors. PCR primers comprised 60 Vbeta and 13 Jbeta primers. TCRdb keeps only in-frame clones here, not all; method: immunoSEQ multiplex PCR. The table records about 120,000 clones, 70% to 80% of them present only once. Study findings and constraints: As confirmed in vitro, a few CMV-associated chains were specific for CMV antigens. Researchers reported in a later analysis that a missense DCLRE1C variant was tied to TCR beta V- and J-gene trimming.

The sequence came from a woman aged 40 to 50 in good health and CMV-seropositive. Sequencing was performed on PBMCs.

The CDR3 nucleotides read TGCGCCAGCAGCTTGGCGGGCTATGGCTACACCTTC. It yields the protein CASSLAGYGYTF. The chain is built from TRBV5-1 and TRBJ1-2, with no clear D. Trimming took 0 bases from V and 4 from J, leaving 4 bases between them. This CDR3 comprises 12 residues. Germline CDR1 and CDR2: SGHRS and YFSETQ.